The source of this T cell receptor (beta chain) is a study of cytomegalovirus exposure and HLA in healthy donors. Overall study context: The roughly 130 validation repertoires used the same platform as the roughly 670 first-cohort repertoires, a later analysis reported. Study-wide findings and caveats: Among TCR beta chains, those listed as cytomegalovirus-associated numbered around 160.

This clone was recorded a few times. The antigen remains undetermined. Repertoires were generated with immunoSEQ multiplex PCR, while TCRdb's copy carries only in-frame clones and drops some. The sample includes about 120,000 clones, about 82% of them seen just once. Trimming took 5 bases from V and 5 from J, leaving 22 bases between them. The CDR3 is made up of 16 amino acids. Germline values: CDR1 SQVTM, CDR2 ANQGSEA. The donors belonged to the roughly 110-subject validation cohort, separate from the approximately 700-subject first cohort. Input material: PBMCs. The source is a man in his late teens or twenties in good health and CMV-seronegative. The chain recombines TRBV29-1 with TRBJ2-1; D might be TRBD1 (5 bases). CDR3: CSVTRRARANNNEQFF. The CDR3 region has the DNA TGCAGCGTTACAAGACGCGCCAGGGCTAATAACAATGAGCAGTTCTTC.